This T cell receptor beta chain derives from a study of cytomegalovirus exposure and HLA in healthy donors. The PCR was carried out with 60 Vbeta primers and 13 Jbeta primers. Produced via immunoSEQ multiplex PCR; TCRdb's table is partial and in-frame only. In total, the table holds more than 50,000 clones. V gave up 3 bases and J gave up 6 bases; unmatched junction bases: 2. The CDR3 extends over 13 amino acids. The germline V gene has CDR1 SGHAT and CDR2 FQNNGV. The sequence was obtained from a woman aged 40 to 49 in good health and CMV-seronegative. The sample taken for sequencing was PBMCs. The rearrangement joins TRBV11-2 to TRBJ2-7; 10 bases match TRBD1. Here the CDR3 reads CASSFRTGGEQYF. In DNA form, the CDR3 reads TGTGCCAGCAGCTTTCGGACAGGGGGCGAGCAGTACTTC.